The 29 T cell receptor beta chains below were found in one sample sequenced in a study of T cell repertoires in cytomegalovirus infection. MiXCR, applied by TCRdb to the reads, yields one record per CDR3 protein. The sample contains 800,000 to 950,000 distinct CDR3 sequences, approximately 32% of which appear only once. The antigens for these receptors are not known. The material was cultured CD8+ T cells from PBMCs, obtained from culture after CMV antigen stimulation. These receptors were taken from a human donor in good health (CMV status not recorded). Some clones in this sample may be carry-over from other donors' samples.

This clonotype showed up just a few times. The chain combines TRBV2 with TRBJ1-3, with TRBD1 as a possible D gene (5 bases). CDR1 and CDR2 from the germline V gene are SNHLY and FYNNEI. Between the trimmed V and J ends, which lost 4 bases and 5 bases, there was a span of 12 bases. This CDR3 comprises 14 residues. This CDR3 reads CASSGGRDRNTIYF. The CDR3, as DNA: TGTGCCAGCAGTGGGGGCAGAGACCGAAACACCATATATTTT.

This clonotype was detected many times. The rearrangement links TRBV5-6 to TRBJ2-2, with D hard to call. Per the germline V gene, CDR1 is SGHDT and CDR2 is YYEEEE. V lost 0 bases and J lost 6, with 9 bases in between. The CDR3 is made up of 14 amino acids. In nucleotides, the CDR3 is TGTGCCAGCAGCTTGGGATCGGGCGCCGGGGAGCTGTTTTTT. Protein: CASSLGSGAGELFF.

This clonotype was counted between two and nine times. The V and J genes are TRBV12-3 or TRBV12-4 and TRBJ1-2; D remains unclear. This CDR3 has 15 residues. Deletions cut 7 bases from V and 2 bases from J, with 17 bases between. The CDR3 region is CASTLREIGNYGYTF. The CDR3 DNA reads as TGTGCCAGCACATTAAGGGAGATAGGGAACTATGGCTACACCTTC.

A word on this clonotype: A junction end diverges from the germline sequence, so it may reflect a read error. The chain uses TRBV5-3 and TRBJ1-2; unclear D gene. TRBV5-3 is an ORF; its function is uncertain. The CDR3 runs 13 residues. The CDR3 DNA reads as TGTGCCAGCAGCTCGAACGGACGCTATGGCTACACCTTC. The encoded protein is CASSSNGRYGYTF.

This clonotype came up many times. V gene TRBV12-3 or TRBV12-4 combines with J gene TRBJ1-5; 7 bases fit TRBD1. Trimming took 3 bases from V and 3 from J; bases not matched to a gene: 5. CDR3 size: 15 residues. The CDR3 DNA sequence: TGTGCCAGCAGTTTGGGAGGGGGCTACAATCAGCCCCAGCATTTT. Translated, it gives CASSLGGGYNQPQHF.

The rearrangement joins TRBV12-3 or TRBV12-4 to TRBJ1-3, with 7 bases aligning to TRBD1. After removal of 10 bases from V and 6 bases from J, the junction contained 18 bases not matched to a gene. The CDR3 has 16 amino acids. The CDR3 DNA reads TGTGCCATCCCGGGACAGACTTTGAGTGGGGAAAACACCATATATTTT. As protein: CAIPGQTLSGENTIYF.

The V and J genes are TRBV15 and TRBJ2-7; D might be TRBD1 (5 bases). CDR1 and CDR2 from the germline V gene are LNHNV and YYDKDF (reference sequence). CDR3 length: 13 residues. Trimming left V 3 bases short and J 7 bases short, with 13 bases between. The CDR3 loop is CATSSLDSREQYV. The CDR3 DNA reads as TGTGCCACCAGCAGTCTCGACAGTCGAGAGCAGTACGTC.

The CDR3 region is CASSYRQGQGRSYNEQFF. CDR3 nucleotide sequence: TGTGCCAGCAGCTACCGCCAAGGACAGGGCCGCTCCTACAATGAGCAGTTCTTC. The chain links TRBV7-9 to TRBJ2-1; TRBD1 agrees at 8 bases. The CDR3 sequence is 18 residues long. Trimming cost V 4 bases and J 0 bases; bases outside gene matches: 11. From germline, CDR1 is SEHNR and CDR2 FQNEAQ (reference sequence).

This clonotype was found a few times. This rearrangement joins TRBV12-3 or TRBV12-4 to TRBJ2-5, with a tentative D call TRBD2 (6 bases). V lost 7 bases and J lost 5, with 14 bases in between. CDR3 size: 13 residues. CDR3 region: CASTSLARETQYF. For the CDR3, the DNA is TGTGCCAGCACCAGCCTAGCGCGGGAGACCCAGTACTTC.

This clonotype was seen only a few times. The chain has TRBV14 and TRBJ1-2; D is possibly TRBD1 (5 bases). V lost 4 bases, J lost 0 bases, and 15 bases lay in between. Germline loops: CDR1 SGHDN, CDR2 FVKESK. The CDR3 is made up of 16 amino acids. The CDR3 loop reads CASSPLWGITNYGYTF. CDR3 nucleotides: TGTGCCAGCAGCCCCCTATGGGGGATCACTAACTATGGCTACACCTTC. The variable domain in full, completed from reference TRBV14 and TRBJ1-2, reads EAGVTQFPSHSVIEKGQTVTLRCDPISGHDNLYWYRRVMGKEIKFLLHFVKESKQDESGMPNNRFLAERTGGTYSTLKVQPAELEDSGVYFCASSPLWGITNYGYTFGSGTRLTVV.

Details on this clonotype: An end of the junction differs from the germline gene, which may be a read error. The CDR3 loop is CASSLSEGPSHEQYF. The CDR3 DNA sequence: TGTGCCAGCAGTTTATCAGAGGGTCCCTCCCACGAGCAGTACTTC. This chain links TRBV27 with TRBJ2-7; maybe TRBD2 (5 bases). The CDR3 is made up of 15 amino acids. The V gene's germline CDR1 is MNHEY and CDR2 SMNVEV (reference sequence).

This clonotype was seen more than once but under ten times. This chain uses TRBV19 with TRBJ2-1; 8 positions match TRBD2. This CDR3 contains 13 residues. Looked up from germline, CDR1 is LNHDA and CDR2 is SQIVND (reference sequence). The ends lost 5 bases at V and 10 bases at J; junction bases unmatched: 7. Here the CDR3 reads CASSPGLGGEQFF. The CDR3 DNA follows: TGTGCCAGTAGTCCGGGACTAGGAGGAGAGCAGTTCTTC.

The chain has TRBV7-6 and TRBJ1-3, with 7 bases aligning to TRBD1. The CDR3 spans 16 residues. CDR1 and CDR2 from the germline V gene are SGHVS and FNYEAQ. V was pared by 4 bases and J by 0 bases, with 6 bases of the junction left unmatched. CDR3 sequence: CASSSYRGTSGNTIYF. CDR3 coding DNA: TGTGCCAGCAGCTCTTACAGGGGCACCTCTGGAAACACCATATATTTT.

This clonotype occurred many times. V usage is TRBV7-8 and J usage is TRBJ2-1, with D hard to call. From germline, CDR1 is SGHVS and CDR2 FQNEAQ. V lost 6 bases to trimming and J lost 4 bases, with 10 bases between them. The length of the CDR3 is 13 residues. CDR3 sequence: CASSTTEYNEQFF. The CDR3 DNA follows: TGTGCCAGCAGTACCACAGAGTACAATGAGCAGTTCTTC. The full variable domain, in which reference TRBV7-8 and TRBJ2-1 provide the parts outside the CDR3, is GAGVSQSPRYKVAKRGQDVALRCDPISGHVSLFWYQQALGQGPEFLTYFQNEAQLDKSGLPSDRFFAERPEGSVSTLKIQRTQQEDSAVYLCASSTTEYNEQFFGPGTRLTVL.

This clonotype was recorded many times. The rearrangement links TRBV7-8 to TRBJ2-7; 8 nucleotides align to TRBD2. The CDR3 sequence is 15 residues long. Germline loops: CDR1 SGHVS, CDR2 FQNEAQ. J lost 2 bases, V lost 5 bases, and 8 bases had no gene match. CDR3 sequence reads: CASSGGPGGPYEQYF. The CDR3 nucleotides are TGTGCCAGCAGCGGCGGCCCGGGGGGGCCCTACGAGCAGTACTTC.

Written as DNA, the CDR3 is TGTGCCAGCAGCGTGACCATGTTGGGGGACACTGAAGCTTTCTTT. As protein: CASSVTMLGDTEAFF. V is TRBV9 and J is TRBJ1-1; D is possibly TRBD1 (5 bases). The CDR3 is 15 amino acids. The germline gives CDR1 SGDLS, CDR2 YYNGEE. Trimming cost V 2 bases and J 3 bases, with 14 bases left between them.

The V gene is TRBV2, the J gene TRBJ1-5; perhaps TRBD1 as D (5 bases). The CDR3 has 14 amino acids. Deletions cut 2 bases from V and 7 bases from J, with 12 bases between. Per germline, CDR1 SNHLY and CDR2 FYNNEI. The CDR3 is CASSETGTAQPQHF. The DNA of the CDR3 is TGTGCCAGCAGTGAAACAGGTACAGCACAGCCCCAGCATTTT.

This clonotype occurred a few times. This chain links TRBV12-5 with TRBJ2-6; D is unclear. The V gene's germline CDR1 is LGHNT and CDR2 FRNRAP. With 5 bases removed from V and 2 bases from J, the gap between germline ends came to 13 bases. The CDR3 length is 16 residues. CDR3: CASGTSWDPGANVLTF. CDR3 DNA: TGTGCTAGTGGTACGAGTTGGGATCCTGGGGCCAACGTCCTGACTTTC. Complete variable domain (other parts from reference TRBV12-5 and TRBJ2-6): DARVTQTPRHKVTEMGQEVTMRCQPILGHNTVFWYRQTMMQGLELLAYFRNRAPLDDSGMPKDRFSAEMPDATLATLKIQPSEPRDSAVYFCASGTSWDPGANVLTFGAGSRLTVL.

Comment on this clonotype: A much bigger clone sits one base away, suggesting this may be a read error. The J gene is TRBJ2-7, the V gene TRBV11-2, with 11 bases identical to TRBD2. The CDR3 is 16 residues long. V dropped 1 base and J dropped 2; count of bases not matched to a gene: 4. Germline-derived CDR1 and CDR2 are SGHAT and FQNNGV. The DNA of the CDR3 is TGTGCCAGCAGCTTAGTGGGTAGCGGGGGGGCCTACGAGCAGTACGTC. This sequence encodes CASSLVGSGGAYEQYV.

V is TRBV20-1 and J is TRBJ2-3; D unresolved. Trimming stripped 0 bases from V and 2 bases from J, with 9 bases between. This CDR3 contains 14 residues. Germline CDR1 and CDR2: DFQATT and SNEGSKA (reference sequence). This chain's CDR3 is CSARDLAFTDTQYF. In nucleotides, the CDR3 is TGCAGTGCTAGAGATTTGGCTTTCACAGATACGCAGTATTTT.

This clonotype occurred many times. The chain couples TRBV7-8 to TRBJ2-7; the match to TRBD1 covers 7 bases. This CDR3 spans 17 amino acids. The V segment lost 2 bases and the J segment 0 bases; nucleotides outside the gene matches: 10. Germline CDR1 reads SGHVS; CDR2 reads FQNEAQ. This CDR3 reads CASSLPVWGQNSYEQYV. In DNA form, the CDR3 reads TGTGCCAGCAGCTTACCCGTTTGGGGACAGAACTCCTACGAGCAGTACGTC.

The chain is built from TRBV27 and TRBJ1-3; D perhaps matches TRBD1 (5 bases). The length of the CDR3 is 15 residues. From germline, CDR1 is MNHEY and CDR2 SMNVEV (reference sequence). V dropped 2 bases and J dropped 2 bases, with 10 bases sitting between them. The CDR3 reads CASSLSGGAGNTIYF. The CDR3 DNA reads as TGTGCCAGCAGTTTAAGCGGGGGTGCTGGAAACACCATATATTTT.

A few counts support this clonotype. The chain has TRBV7-8 and TRBJ1-2; D not resolved. From germline, CDR1 is SGHVS and CDR2 FQNEAQ. V lost 5 bases and J lost 3, with 16 bases in between. The CDR3 contains 15 residues. CDR3 coding DNA: TGTGCCAGCAGCGCAGACGTTGGCGGATACTATGGCTACACCTTC. Amino acids: CASSADVGGYYGYTF. Together with reference TRBV7-8 and TRBJ1-2, the CDR3 gives the full variable domain: GAGVSQSPRYKVAKRGQDVALRCDPISGHVSLFWYQQALGQGPEFLTYFQNEAQLDKSGLPSDRFFAERPEGSVSTLKIQRTQQEDSAVYLCASSADVGGYYGYTFGSGTRLTVV.

This clonotype showed up just a few times. The rearrangement links TRBV7-2 to TRBJ1-5; TRBD1 matches at 8 bases. This CDR3 has 15 amino acids. The germline gives CDR1 SGHTA, CDR2 FQGNSA. The V gene end was trimmed by 0 bases and the J gene end by 5 bases; junction bases not matched to a gene: 3. CDR3 loop: CASSLADRADQPQHF. The CDR3 coding sequence is TGTGCCAGCAGCTTAGCGGACAGGGCGGATCAGCCCCAGCATTTT.

The CDR3 spells CASSSKESSYEQYV. Here the CDR3 DNA reads TGTGCCAGCAGTTCGAAGGAGAGCTCCTACGAGCAGTACGTC. The rearrangement joins TRBV28 to TRBJ2-7; D gene uncertain. This CDR3 has 14 amino acids. The germline gives CDR1 MDHEN, CDR2 SYDVKM. Trimming left V 4 bases short and J 0 bases short, with 10 bases between.

The chain combines TRBV11-3 with TRBJ2-3, with D possibly TRBD1 on 5 matching bases. CDR1 is SGHNT, CDR2 YENEEA, per germline. Trimming pared 0 bases from V and 3 bases from J, leaving 22 bases between. The CDR3 loop spans 19 amino acids. Written as DNA, the CDR3 is TGTGCCAGCAGCTTAGATCTACGGATAGGACATACGAGAACAGATACGCAGTATTTT. It encodes CASSLDLRIGHTRTDTQYF.

The CDR3 sequence is CASRHHDGTYNEQFF. CDR3 in DNA: TGTGCCAGCAGACACCATGACGGAACGTACAATGAGCAGTTCTTC. J is TRBJ2-1 and V is TRBV14; no definite D call. The length of the CDR3 is 15 residues. V was trimmed by 6 bases and J by 4 bases, leaving 16 bases between them. Germline-derived CDR1 and CDR2 are SGHDN and FVKESK.

V and J are TRBV27 and TRBJ2-2; the D gene is possibly TRBD2 (7 bases). CDR3 length equals 16 residues. Trimming left V 8 bases short and J 4 bases short, with 20 bases between. The germline CDR1 and CDR2 sequences are MNHEY and SMNVEV (reference sequence). DNA for the CDR3: TGTGCCAGCGGGCGACGCGGGGGCTGGACCACCGGGGAGCTGTTTTTT. Residues: CASGRRGGWTTGELFF.

V is TRBV7-4 and J is TRBJ1-1, with D possibly being TRBD1 (6 bases). Trimming removed 7 bases at V and 2 bases at J, with 17 bases between. The CDR3 length is 15 residues. Germline assignment: CDR1 SGHVT and CDR2 SQSDAQ. The CDR3 here is CASNLGGGGNTEAFF. In DNA, the CDR3 is TGTGCCAGCAACCTGGGGGGGGGCGGAAACACTGAAGCTTTCTTT.